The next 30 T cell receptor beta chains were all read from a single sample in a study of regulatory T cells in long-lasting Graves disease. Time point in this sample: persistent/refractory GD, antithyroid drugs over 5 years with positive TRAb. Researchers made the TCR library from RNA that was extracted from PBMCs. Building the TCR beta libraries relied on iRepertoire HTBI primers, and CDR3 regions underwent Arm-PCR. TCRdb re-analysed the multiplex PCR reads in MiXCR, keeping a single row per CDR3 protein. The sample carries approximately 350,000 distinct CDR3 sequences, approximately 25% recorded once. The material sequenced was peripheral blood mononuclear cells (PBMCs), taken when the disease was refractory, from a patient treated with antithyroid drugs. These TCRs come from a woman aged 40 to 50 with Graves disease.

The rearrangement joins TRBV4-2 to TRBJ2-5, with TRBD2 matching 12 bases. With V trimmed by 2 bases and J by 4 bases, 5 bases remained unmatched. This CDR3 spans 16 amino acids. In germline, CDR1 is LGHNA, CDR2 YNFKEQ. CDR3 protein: CASSQNPGLAGETQYF. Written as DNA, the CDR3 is TGTGCCAGCAGCCAAAACCCGGGACTAGCGGGAGAGACCCAGTACTTC.

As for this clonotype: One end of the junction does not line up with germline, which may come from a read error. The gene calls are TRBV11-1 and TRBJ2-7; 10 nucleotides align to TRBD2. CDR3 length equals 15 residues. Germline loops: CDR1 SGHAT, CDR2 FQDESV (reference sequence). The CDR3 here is CASSRTLAGDYEQYF. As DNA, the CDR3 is TGCGCCAGCAGCCGGACCCTAGCGGGGGACTACGAGCAGTACTTC.

CDR3 in amino acids: CASSSYRGQWSYNEQFF. CDR3 nucleotides: TGTGCCAGCAGCTCCTACAGGGGGCAGTGGTCCTACAATGAGCAGTTCTTC. The chain couples TRBV7-6 to TRBJ2-1; 9 bases line up with TRBD1. This CDR3 contains 17 residues. Looked up from germline, CDR1 is SGHVS and CDR2 is FNYEAQ. The V and J ends lost 4 bases and 1 base, in that order; junction bases with no gene match: 8.

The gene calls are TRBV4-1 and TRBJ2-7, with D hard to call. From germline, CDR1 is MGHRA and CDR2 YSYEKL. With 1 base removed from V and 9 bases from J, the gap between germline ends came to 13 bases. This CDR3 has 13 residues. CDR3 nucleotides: TGCGCCAGCAGCCAAGTCGGCTTGCGTGGGCAGTACTTC. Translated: CASSQVGLRGQYF.

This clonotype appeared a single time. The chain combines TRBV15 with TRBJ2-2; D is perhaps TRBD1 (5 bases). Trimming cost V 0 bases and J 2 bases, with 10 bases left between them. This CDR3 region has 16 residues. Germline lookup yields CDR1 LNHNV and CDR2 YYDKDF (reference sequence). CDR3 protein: CATSRDPGPNTGELFF. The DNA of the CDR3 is TGTGCCACCAGCAGAGACCCAGGGCCAAACACCGGGGAGCTGTTTTTT.

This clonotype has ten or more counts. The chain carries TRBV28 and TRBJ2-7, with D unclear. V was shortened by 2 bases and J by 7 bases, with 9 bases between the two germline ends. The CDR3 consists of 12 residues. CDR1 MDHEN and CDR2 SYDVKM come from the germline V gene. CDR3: CASSLPPGEQYF. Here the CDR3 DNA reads TGTGCCAGCAGTTTACCCCCCGGTGAGCAGTACTTC.

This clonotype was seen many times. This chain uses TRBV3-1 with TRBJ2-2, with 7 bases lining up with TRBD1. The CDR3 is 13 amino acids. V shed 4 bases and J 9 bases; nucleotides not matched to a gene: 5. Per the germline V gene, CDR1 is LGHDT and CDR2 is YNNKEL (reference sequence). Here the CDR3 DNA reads TGTGCCAGCAGCCCGAGGACAGGTCGGGAGCTGTTTTTT. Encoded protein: CASSPRTGRELFF.

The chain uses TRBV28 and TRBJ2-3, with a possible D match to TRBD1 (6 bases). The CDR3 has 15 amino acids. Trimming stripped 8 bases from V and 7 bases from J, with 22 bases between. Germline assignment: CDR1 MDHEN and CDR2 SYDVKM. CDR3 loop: CASEGGLVGMNTQYF. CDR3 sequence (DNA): TGTGCCAGCGAAGGGGGATTAGTCGGGATGAATACGCAGTATTTT.

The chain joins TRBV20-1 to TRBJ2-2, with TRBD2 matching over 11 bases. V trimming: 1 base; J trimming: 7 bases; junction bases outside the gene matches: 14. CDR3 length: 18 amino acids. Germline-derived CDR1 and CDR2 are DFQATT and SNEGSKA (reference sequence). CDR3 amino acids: CSARGPSGRRREVGELFF. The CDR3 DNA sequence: TGCAGTGCTAGAGGGCCTAGCGGGAGGAGACGTGAGGTCGGGGAGCTGTTTTTT.

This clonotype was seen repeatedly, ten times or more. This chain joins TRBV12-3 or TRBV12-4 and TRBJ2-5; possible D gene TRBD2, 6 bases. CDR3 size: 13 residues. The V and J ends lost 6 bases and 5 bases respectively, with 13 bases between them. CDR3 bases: TGTGCCAGCAGAACCCCGGGGGTTGAGACCCAGTACTTC. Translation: CASRTPGVETQYF.

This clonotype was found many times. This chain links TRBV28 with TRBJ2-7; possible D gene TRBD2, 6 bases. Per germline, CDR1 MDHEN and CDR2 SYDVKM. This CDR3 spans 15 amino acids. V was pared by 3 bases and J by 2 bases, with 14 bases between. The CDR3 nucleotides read TGTGCCAGCAGTTTGAGCGGGTTCAGGCCCTACGAGCAGTACTTC. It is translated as CASSLSGFRPYEQYF.

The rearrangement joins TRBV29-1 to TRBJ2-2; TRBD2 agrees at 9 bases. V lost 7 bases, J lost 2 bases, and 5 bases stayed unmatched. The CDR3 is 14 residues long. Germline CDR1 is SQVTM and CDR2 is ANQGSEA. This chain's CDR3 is CSASGDTNTGELFF. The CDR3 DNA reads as TGCAGCGCTAGCGGGGATACAAACACCGGGGAGCTGTTTTTT.

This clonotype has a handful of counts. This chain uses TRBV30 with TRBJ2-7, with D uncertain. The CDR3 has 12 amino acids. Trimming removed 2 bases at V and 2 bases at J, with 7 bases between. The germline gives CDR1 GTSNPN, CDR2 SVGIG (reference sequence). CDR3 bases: TGTGCCTGGAGTAAACGGACCTACGAGCAGTACTTC. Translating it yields CAWSKRTYEQYF.

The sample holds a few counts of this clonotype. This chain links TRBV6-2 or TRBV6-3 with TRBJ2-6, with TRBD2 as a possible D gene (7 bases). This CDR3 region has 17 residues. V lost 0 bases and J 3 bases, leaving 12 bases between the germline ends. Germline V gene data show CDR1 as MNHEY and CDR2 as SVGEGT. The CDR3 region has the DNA TGTGCCAGCAGTTACTCGGGAGGGGGAGGTGGGGCCAACGTCCTGACTTTC. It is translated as CASSYSGGGGGANVLTF.

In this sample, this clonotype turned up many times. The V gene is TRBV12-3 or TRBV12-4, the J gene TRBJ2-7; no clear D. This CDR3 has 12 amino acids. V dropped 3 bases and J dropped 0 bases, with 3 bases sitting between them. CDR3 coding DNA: TGTGCCAGCAGTTTTCCCTCCTACGAGCAGTACTTC. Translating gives CASSFPSYEQYF.

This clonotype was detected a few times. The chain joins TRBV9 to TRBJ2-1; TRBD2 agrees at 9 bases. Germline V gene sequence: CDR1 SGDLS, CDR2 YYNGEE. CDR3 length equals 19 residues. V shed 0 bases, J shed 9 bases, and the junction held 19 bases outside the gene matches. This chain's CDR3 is CASSVGRREGLISESEQFF. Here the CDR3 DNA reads TGTGCCAGCAGCGTAGGAAGGCGGGAGGGCCTCATTTCGGAGAGTGAGCAGTTCTTC.

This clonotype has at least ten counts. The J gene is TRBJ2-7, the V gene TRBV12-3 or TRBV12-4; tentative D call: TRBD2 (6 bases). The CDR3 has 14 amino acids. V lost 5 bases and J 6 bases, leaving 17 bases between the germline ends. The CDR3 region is CASSVLRRVSEQYF. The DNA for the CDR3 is TGTGCCAGCAGTGTCCTACGGAGGGTCAGCGAGCAGTACTTC.

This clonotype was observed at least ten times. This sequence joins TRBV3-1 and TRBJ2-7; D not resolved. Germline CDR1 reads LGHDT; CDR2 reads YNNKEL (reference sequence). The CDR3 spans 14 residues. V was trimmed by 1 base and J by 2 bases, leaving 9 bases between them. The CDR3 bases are TGTGCCAGCAGCCAAGGGGCATACACCTACGAGCAGTACTTC. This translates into CASSQGAYTYEQYF.

CDR3 amino acids: CASSLTLMNTEAFF. Here the CDR3 DNA reads TGTGCCAGCAGTTTAACACTGATGAACACTGAAGCTTTCTTT. J is TRBJ1-1 and V is TRBV27; D is unresolved. The CDR3 extends over 14 amino acids. Per germline, CDR1 MNHEY and CDR2 SMNVEV (reference sequence). V lost 2 bases to trimming and J lost 0 bases, with 7 bases between them.

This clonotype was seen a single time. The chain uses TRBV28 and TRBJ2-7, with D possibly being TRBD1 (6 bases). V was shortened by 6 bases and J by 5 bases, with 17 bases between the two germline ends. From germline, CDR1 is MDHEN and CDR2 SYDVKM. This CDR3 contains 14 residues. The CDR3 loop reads CASSEPGQKDEQYF. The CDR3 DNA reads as TGTGCCAGCAGCGAACCGGGACAAAAGGACGAGCAGTACTTC.

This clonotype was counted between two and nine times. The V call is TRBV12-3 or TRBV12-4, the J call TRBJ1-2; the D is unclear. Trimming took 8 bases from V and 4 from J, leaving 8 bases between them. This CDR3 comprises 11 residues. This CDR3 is CASGQIYGYTF. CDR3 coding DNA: TGTGCCAGCGGGCAGATCTATGGCTACACCTTC.

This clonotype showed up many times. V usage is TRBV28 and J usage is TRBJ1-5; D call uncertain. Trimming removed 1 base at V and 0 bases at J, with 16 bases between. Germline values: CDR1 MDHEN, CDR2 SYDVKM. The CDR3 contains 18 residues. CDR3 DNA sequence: TGTGCCAGCAGTTTATCCGACCGCTTACTCTATAGCAATCAGCCCCAGCATTTT. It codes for CASSLSDRLLYSNQPQHF. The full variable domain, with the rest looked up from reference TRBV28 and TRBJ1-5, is DVKVTQSSRYLVKRTGEKVFLECVQDMDHENMFWYRQDPGLGLRLIYFSYDVKMKEKGDIPEGYSVSREKKERFSLILESASTNQTSMYLCASSLSDRLLYSNQPQHFGDGTRLSIL.

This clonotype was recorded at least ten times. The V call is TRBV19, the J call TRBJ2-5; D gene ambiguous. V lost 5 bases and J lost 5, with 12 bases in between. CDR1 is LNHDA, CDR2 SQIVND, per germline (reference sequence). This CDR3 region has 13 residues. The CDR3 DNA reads TGTGCCAGTAGTCAGTGGACGGGTGAGACCCAGTACTTC. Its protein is CASSQWTGETQYF.

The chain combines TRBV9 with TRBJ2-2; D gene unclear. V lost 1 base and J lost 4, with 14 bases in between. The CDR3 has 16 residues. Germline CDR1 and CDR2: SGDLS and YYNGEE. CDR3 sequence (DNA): TGTGCCAGCAGCGTATCCCCGGCCCCAGGCACCGGGGAGCTGTTTTTT. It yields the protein CASSVSPAPGTGELFF.

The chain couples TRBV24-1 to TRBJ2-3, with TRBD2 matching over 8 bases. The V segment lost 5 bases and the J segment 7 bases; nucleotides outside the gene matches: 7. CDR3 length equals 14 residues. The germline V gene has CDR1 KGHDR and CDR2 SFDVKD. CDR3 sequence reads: CATSAPGGLHTQYF. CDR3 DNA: TGTGCCACCAGTGCCCCGGGGGGGCTGCATACGCAGTATTTT.

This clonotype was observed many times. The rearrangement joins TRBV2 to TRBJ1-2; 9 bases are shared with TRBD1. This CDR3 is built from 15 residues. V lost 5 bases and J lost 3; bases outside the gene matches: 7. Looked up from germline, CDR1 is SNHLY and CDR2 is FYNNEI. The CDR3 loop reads CASSSDRGTHYGYTF. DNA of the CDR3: TGTGCCAGCAGTTCAGACAGGGGGACCCACTATGGCTACACCTTC. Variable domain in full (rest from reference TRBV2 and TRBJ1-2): EPEVTQTPSHQVTQMGQEVILRCVPISNHLYFYWYRQILGQKVEFLVSFYNNEISEKSEIFDDQFSVERPDGSNFTLKIRSTKLEDSAMYFCASSSDRGTHYGYTFGSGTRLTVV.

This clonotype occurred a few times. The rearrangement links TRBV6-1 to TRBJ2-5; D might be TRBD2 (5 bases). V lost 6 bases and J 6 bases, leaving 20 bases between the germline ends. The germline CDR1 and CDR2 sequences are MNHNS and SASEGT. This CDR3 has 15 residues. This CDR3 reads CASRPSQRPGKTQYF. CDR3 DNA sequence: TGTGCCAGCAGACCATCCCAGAGACCGGGGAAGACCCAGTACTTC.

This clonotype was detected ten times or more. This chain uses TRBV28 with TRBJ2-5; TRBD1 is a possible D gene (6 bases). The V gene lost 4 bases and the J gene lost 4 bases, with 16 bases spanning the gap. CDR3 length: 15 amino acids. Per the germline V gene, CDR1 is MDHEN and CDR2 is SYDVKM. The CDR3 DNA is TGTGCCAGCAGTTCCCCCGCAGGGGCGCGAGAGACCCAGTACTTC. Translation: CASSSPAGARETQYF.

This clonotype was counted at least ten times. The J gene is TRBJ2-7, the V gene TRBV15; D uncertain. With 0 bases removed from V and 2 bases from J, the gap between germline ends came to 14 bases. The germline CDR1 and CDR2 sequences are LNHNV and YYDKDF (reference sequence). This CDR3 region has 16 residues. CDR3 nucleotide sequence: TGTGCCACCAGCAGAGATCTATTCAGTGGGACCTACGAGCAGTACTTC. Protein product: CATSRDLFSGTYEQYF.

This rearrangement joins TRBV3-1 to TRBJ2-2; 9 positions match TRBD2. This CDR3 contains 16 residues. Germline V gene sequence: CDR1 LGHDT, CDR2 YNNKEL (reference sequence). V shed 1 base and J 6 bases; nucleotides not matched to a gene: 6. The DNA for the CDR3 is TGTGCCAGCAGCCAAGTCGGTAGCGGGAGCGCCGGGGAGCTGTTTTTT. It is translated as CASSQVGSGSAGELFF.